This TCR beta chain was identified during a study of T-cell memory formation after mild COVID-19. This clonotype occurred a few times. Antigen unknown. Trimming took off 5 bases at V and 0 bases at J, with 10 bases between the two ends. The CDR3 spans 14 residues. TCRdb redid the calling of the 5' RACE reads with MiXCR, one entry per CDR3 protein. The sample lists hundreds of thousands of distinct CDR3 sequences, around a sixth occurring once. General observations from the study: Those CD4+ clones that contracted were mainly in CM and EM (CD8+ ones in EMRA). The study detected some responding clones in pre-infection memory, suggesting cross-reactive memory joined.

This sequence joins TRBV12-3 or TRBV12-4 and TRBJ2-5; no reliable D call. The receptor's source is an adult woman who had mild COVID-19 (a few samples of this study predate the infection). Cell type and time point are not known. Material for sequencing was PBMCs or a T cell subset sorted from them (not recorded which). The CDR3 DNA reads TGTGCCAGCAGTCTTTCAGCGTACCAAGAGACCCAGTACTTC. As protein: CASSLSAYQETQYF.